This T cell receptor beta chain was documented in a study of shared clonotypes between healthy human individuals. Findings and limits, study-wide: Large depth notwithstanding, sorted-subset sequencing proved incomplete by rarefaction. Of the naive CD4 clonotypes, around 4.7% were shared across several donors. Sampling used blood alone; tissue repertoires probably differ.

This clone showed up just once. The antigen remains unidentified. Profiling relied on immunoSEQ multiplex PCR, and the TCRdb table lists in-frame clones only, not all of them. The sample lists over a million clones, more than 65% seen once, with about 1.5% in the top ten. The germline gives CDR1 ENHRY, CDR2 SYGVKD. The CDR3 covers 15 residues. With 2 bases clipped from V and 5 bases from J, the junction kept 3 bases outside the gene matches. Sequenced sample: memory CD4+ T cells sorted from blood. Indicated subset: CD45RA-negative fraction. The receptor was derived from a man aged 18 to 29 in good health. This sequence joins TRBV10-3 and TRBJ2-3; TRBD1 aligns across 11 bases. This CDR3 is CAISEGQGAKDTQYF. In DNA form, the CDR3 reads TGTGCCATCAGTGAGGGACAGGGGGCGAAAGATACGCAGTATTTT.